This TCR beta chain was sequenced for a study of PD-1 blockade in classical Hodgkin lymphoma. Details on this clone: Its antigen is not known.

Some clones are missing from TCRdb's copy, which holds only in-frame ones; the method was immunoSEQ multiplex PCR. The sample has more than 10,000 clones; over 75% are singletons. With no exception, relapse followed autologous stem cell transplantation in all patients, and brentuximab vedotin exposure varied. Study findings and constraints: It was among complete responders that baseline diversity resembled that of newly diagnosed patients.

Sequencing used peripheral blood mononuclear cells (PBMCs), obtained at baseline. This sequence originates from a human donor with classical Hodgkin lymphoma.

For the CDR3, the DNA is TGTGCCAGCAGCGGGCCGGGACTACTCCAAGAGACCCAGTACTTC. Translating gives CASSGPGLLQETQYF. The chain uses TRBV7-9 and TRBJ2-5; 7 nucleotides match TRBD2. The germline gives CDR1 SEHNR, CDR2 FQNEAQ (reference sequence). Trimming removed 5 bases from V and 1 base from J; junction bases left unmatched: 7. The CDR3 consists of 15 residues.